This T cell receptor beta chain was identified during a study of blood T cell repertoires in COVID-19. Study-wide background: Samples taken during acute and convalescent COVID-19 were collected in the United States, Italy and Spain. From T cells, B-cell-depleted T cells, or PBMCs came the material, which was cDNA or gDNA.

V lost 3 bases, J lost 4 bases, and 13 bases lay in between. Germline loops: CDR1 SGDLS, CDR2 YYNGEE. This CDR3 has 14 amino acids. Original handling: Nucleated cell number was recorded as an estimate derived from reference gene primer amplification. Profiled with immunoSEQ multiplex PCR; TCRdb holds only in-frame clones, not every one. V and J calls and clone size are given by that table; D and trimming were obtained from the DNA. The data show nearly 55,000 clones, 91% seen once. The sequence derives from a woman aged 60-75 years with active or convalescent COVID-19. Material for sequencing was peripheral blood. V gene TRBV9 combines with J gene TRBJ1-2, with D perhaps matching TRBD1 (6 bases). The CDR3 sequence: CASSGTTGSYGYTF. For the CDR3, the DNA is TGTGCCAGCAGCGGGACGACAGGAAGCTATGGCTACACCTTC.